The rows below give T cell receptor beta chains drawn from one sample of a study of STAT3 mutations in large granular lymphocyte leukemia. This table comes from immunoSEQ multiplex PCR, and its TCRdb copy is limited to in-frame clones, with some not included. The table has nearly 25,000 clones, about 95% seen once. Sequenced: peripheral blood mononuclear cells. Every receptor here comes from a man aged 35 to 55 with T-cell large granular lymphocyte leukemia. Some clones in this sample may be carry-over from other donors' samples. The CDR3 runs from the conserved cysteine through the conserved F or W. Fields, in order: J gene, clone size, V gene, D gene, CDR3 protein, CDR3 DNA. The D gene is left open where the match is weak. Expanded clones are given a class, and other clones once, few, many or no size at all.

>TRBJ2-1|.|TRBV18|TRBD1
CASSPAPGQPSSYNEQFF
TGTGCCAGCTCACCTGCCCCGGGACAGCCTAGCTCCTACAATGAGCAGTTCTTC
>TRBJ2-6|.|TRBV19|.
CASKLGQGAGGANVLTF
TGTGCCAGTAAATTAGGACAGGGAGCGGGAGGGGCCAACGTCCTGACTTTC
>TRBJ2-7|.|TRBV5-6|TRBD1
CASSPDGQGHYEQYF
TGTGCCAGCAGCCCGGATGGACAGGGTCACTACGAGCAGTACTTC
>TRBJ2-7|.|TRBV7-2|.
CASTPPSGYEQYF
TGTGCCAGCACTCCCCCTTCCGGGTACGAGCAGTACTTC
>TRBJ2-7|.|TRBV27|.
CASSGGLTYEQYF
TGTGCCAGCAGTGGGGGCCTCACCTACGAGCAGTACTTC
>TRBJ1-5|.|TRBV7-6|.
CASSLGITQPQHF
TGTGCCAGCAGCTTAGGGATAACACAGCCCCAGCATTTT
>TRBJ2-7|.|TRBV28|TRBD1
CASRPTGGSGEQYF
TGTGCCAGCAGGCCGACAGGGGGCTCGGGCGAGCAGTACTTC
>TRBJ2-7|.|TRBV27|TRBD2
CASSFIAGGRSYEQYF
TGTGCCAGCAGTTTCATAGCGGGGGGTCGCTCCTACGAGCAGTACTTC
>TRBJ2-5|.|TRBV5-1|.
CASSLGNGETQYF
TGCGCCAGCAGCCTAGGGAACGGAGAGACCCAGTACTTC
>TRBJ2-2|.|TRBV4-1|.
CASSQPTKDTGELFF
TGCGCCAGCAGCCAACCAACTAAGGACACCGGGGAGCTGTTTTTT
>TRBJ1-6|.|TRBV5-6|TRBD1
CASSTGQGGNSPLHF
TGTGCCAGCAGCACTGGACAGGGGGGGAATTCACCCCTCCACTTT
>TRBJ1-5|.|TRBV30|.
CAWSGGGGQPQHF
TGTGCCTGGAGTGGGGGTGGGGGACAGCCCCAGCATTTT
>TRBJ1-2|.|TRBV27|.
CASSLQGYGYTF
TGTGCCAGCAGTTTACAGGGGTATGGCTACACCTTC
>TRBJ1-6|.|TRBV6-5|.
CASSRTLDSPLHF
TGTGCCAGCAGTCGCACTTTGGATTCACCCCTCCACTTT
>TRBJ2-5|.|TRBV6-5|.
CASSPSGTETQYF
TGTGCCAGCAGTCCTTCCGGGACTGAGACCCAGTACTTC
>TRBJ1-2|few|TRBV6-6|.
CASSYSEGGYTF
TGTGCCAGCAGTTACTCTGAGGGGGGCTACACCTTC
>TRBJ1-2|.|TRBV5-1|TRBD1
CASSTDRGNGYTF
TGCGCCAGCAGCACCGACAGGGGAAATGGCTACACCTTC
>TRBJ2-7|.|TRBV30|.
CAWSVLRPGQYF
TGTGCCTGGAGTGTATTGAGACCAGGGCAGTACTTC
>TRBJ2-3|.|TRBV30|TRBD1
CAWSTQGTDTQYF
TGTGCCTGGAGTACACAGGGGACAGATACGCAGTATTTT
>TRBJ1-2|.|TRBV30|.
CAWSPVLNYGYTF
TGTGCCTGGAGTCCGGTGCTTAACTATGGCTACACCTTC